The 29 T cell receptor beta chains presented below share a single source sample, sequenced in a study of T cells after yellow fever vaccination. TCRdb ran MiXCR on the 5' RACE reads and lists one entry per CDR3 protein. Of some 560,000 distinct CDR3 sequences listed, about a sixth are singletons. The input for sequencing was PBMCs, taken around 5 days after the first yellow fever vaccination. Receptors originate from a man between 18 and 29 years old who received the YFV17D yellow fever vaccine.

This clonotype was seen only a few times. V usage is TRBV4-3 and J usage is TRBJ1-2, with 8 bases identical to TRBD1. The CDR3 runs to 15 residues. Germline V gene lookup returns CDR1 LGHNA and CDR2 YSLEER. Trimming cost V 1 base and J 9 bases; bases outside gene matches: 10. The CDR3 protein is CASSQGEWTGFSYTF. CDR3 bases: TGCGCCAGCAGCCAAGGGGAATGGACAGGGTTCAGCTACACCTTC.

This chain joins TRBV5-1 and TRBJ1-5; the D gene is possibly TRBD1 (5 bases). There are 14 residues in the CDR3. V lost 4 bases to trimming and J lost 3 bases, with 11 bases between them. CDR1 and CDR2 (germline): SGHRS, YFSETQ. The CDR3 DNA reads as TGCGCCAGCAGCGTGGGGGAGGCCAATCAGCCCCAGCATTTT. This sequence encodes CASSVGEANQPQHF.

This clonotype was found a few times. The chain uses TRBV13 and TRBJ1-1, with 7 bases that match TRBD1. The CDR3 spans 15 residues. Trimming removed 5 bases from V and 0 bases from J; junction bases left unmatched: 6. Germline CDR1 PRHDT, CDR2 FYEKMQ (reference sequence). CDR3 amino acids: CASSNRDSMNTEAFF. CDR3 DNA: TGTGCCAGCAGCAATCGGGACAGCATGAACACTGAAGCTTTCTTT. Together with reference TRBV13 and TRBJ1-1, the CDR3 gives the full variable domain: AAGVIQSPRHLIKEKRETATLKCYPIPRHDTVYWYQQGPGQDPQFLISFYEKMQSDKGSIPDRFSAQQFSDYHSELNMSSLELGDSALYFCASSNRDSMNTEAFFGQGTRLTVV.

The chain employs TRBV12-3 or TRBV12-4 and TRBJ2-7, with a possible D match to TRBD1 (5 bases). The CDR3 totals 13 residues. Deletions cut 6 bases from V and 7 bases from J, with 16 bases between. The CDR3 here is CASSADNLGEQYV. DNA of the CDR3: TGTGCCAGCAGCGCGGACAATCTAGGGGAGCAGTACGTC.

This chain connects TRBV20-1 to TRBJ1-1, with 8 bases identical to TRBD1. The CDR3 is made up of 14 amino acids. Germline CDR1 and CDR2: DFQATT and SNEGSKA (reference sequence). V shed 5 bases, J shed 3 bases, and the junction held 8 bases outside the gene matches. The CDR3 reads CSARPRGLYTEAFF. CDR3 bases: TGCAGTGCTCGCCCCAGGGGGCTTTACACTGAAGCTTTCTTT.

CDR3 DNA: TGTGCCAGCAGCGCCGAGACTGGCGGCCCGATTACGCAGTATTTT. This gives the protein CASSAETGGPITQYF. This chain connects TRBV9 to TRBJ2-3; D is unclear. CDR1 SGDLS and CDR2 YYNGEE come from the germline V gene. V shed 3 bases and J shed 8 bases, with 19 bases lying between them. CDR3 length: 15 amino acids.

V is TRBV28 and J is TRBJ2-7; D is ambiguous. The germline V gene has CDR1 MDHEN and CDR2 SYDVKM. Trimming took off 6 bases at V and 2 bases at J, with 8 bases between the two ends. This CDR3 has 12 amino acids. The CDR3 loop reads CASRMMTYEQYF. The CDR3 nucleotides read TGTGCCAGCAGAATGATGACCTACGAGCAGTACTTC.

This clonotype was seen a few times. Here the CDR3 reads CASQQTAGDYNEQFF. The CDR3 bases are TGTGCCAGCCAACAGACCGCGGGGGACTACAATGAGCAGTTCTTC. This chain links TRBV6-1 with TRBJ2-1; 7 bases align to TRBD2. V lost 8 bases, J lost 3 bases, and 10 bases stayed unmatched. Germline V gives CDR1 MNHNS, CDR2 SASEGT. The CDR3 spans 15 residues.

The chain is built from TRBV12-3 or TRBV12-4 and TRBJ2-7, with 9 bases matching TRBD1. There are 13 residues in the CDR3. With V trimmed by 4 bases and J by 8 bases, 6 bases remained unmatched. In DNA form, the CDR3 reads TGTGCCAGCAGTTCGGAGGACAGGGGCAAGCAGTACGTC. Its translation: CASSSEDRGKQYV.

This chain links TRBV14 with TRBJ2-7; 8 bases align to TRBD1. Germline values: CDR1 SGHDN, CDR2 FVKESK. The CDR3 loop spans 14 amino acids. V lost 4 bases and J lost 1; bases outside the gene matches: 3. The CDR3 nucleotides read TGTGCCAGCAGCCGACAGGGGCGGTCCTACGAGCAGTACTTC. It encodes CASSRQGRSYEQYF.

This clonotype appeared a few times. The CDR3 loop reads CASSFSQGNTIYF. The CDR3 region has the DNA TGTGCCAGCAGTTTTTCCCAGGGTAACACCATATATTTT. V gene TRBV12-3 or TRBV12-4 combines with J gene TRBJ1-3, with D perhaps matching TRBD1 (5 bases). The CDR3 runs to 13 residues. V was shortened by 3 bases and J by 7 bases, with 10 bases between the two germline ends.

This chain joins TRBV19 and TRBJ1-4; the D is unclear. The germline V gene encodes CDR1 LNHDA and CDR2 SQIVND (reference sequence). This CDR3 spans 15 amino acids. V lost 4 bases and J lost 5, with 14 bases in between. CDR3 in DNA: TGTGCCAGTAGTACCCGGGCCTTGAGGAATGAAAAACTGTTTTTT. Translation: CASSTRALRNEKLFF.

The chain has TRBV18 and TRBJ2-5; D is unclear. Trimming pared 4 bases from V and 5 bases from J, leaving 5 bases between. CDR3 length: 11 residues. Germline V gene sequence: CDR1 KGHSH, CDR2 LQKENI. CDR3 nucleotides: TGTGCCAGCTCACATGTCGAGACCCAGTACTTC. Translated: CASSHVETQYF.

This clonotype was detected a few times. The rearrangement joins TRBV10-3 to TRBJ2-3; 9 nucleotides match TRBD1. With V trimmed by 3 bases and J by 8 bases, 12 bases remained unmatched. This CDR3 is built from 16 residues. Looked up from germline, CDR1 is ENHRY and CDR2 is SYGVKD. CDR3 sequence (DNA): TGTGCCATCAGTGAACAGGGGGCGCAGGTTTCAGTTACGCAGTATTTT. As protein: CAISEQGAQVSVTQYF.

The gene calls are TRBV6-5 and TRBJ2-3; possibly TRBD1 for D (6 bases). Looked up from germline, CDR1 is MNHEY and CDR2 is SVGAGI. V shed 4 bases and J shed 5 bases, with 13 bases lying between them. The CDR3 loop spans 14 amino acids. For the CDR3, the DNA is TGTGCCAGCAGTTCCGTAGAACAGGGAGATACGCAGTATTTT. It yields the protein CASSSVEQGDTQYF.

This sequence joins TRBV4-3 and TRBJ1-4; TRBD1 is a possible D gene (6 bases). Per the germline V gene, CDR1 is LGHNA and CDR2 is YSLEER. The CDR3 runs to 13 residues. With 0 bases removed from V and 8 bases from J, the gap between germline ends came to 7 bases. CDR3 amino acids: CASSQEDREKLFF. DNA for the CDR3: TGCGCCAGCAGCCAAGAGGACAGAGAAAAACTGTTTTTT.

This chain uses TRBV6-1 with TRBJ2-7; D possibly corresponds to TRBD2 (5 bases). V was shortened by 4 bases and J by 6 bases, with 13 bases between the two germline ends. The CDR3 loop spans 13 amino acids. The germline V gene has CDR1 MNHNS and CDR2 SASEGT. CDR3 sequence: CASSAGISSEQYV. The CDR3 DNA is TGTGCCAGCAGTGCCGGGATCTCAAGCGAGCAGTACGTC.

There are a few counts of this clonotype. The chain employs TRBV19 and TRBJ1-1; D not resolved. This CDR3 contains 15 residues. V dropped 5 bases and J dropped 4 bases, with 17 bases sitting between them. Germline V lookup: CDR1 LNHDA, CDR2 SQIVND (reference sequence). The CDR3 reads CASSLPEGLLTEAFF. The CDR3 nucleotides are TGTGCCAGTAGTCTTCCGGAGGGCCTTCTCACTGAAGCTTTCTTT.

The sample holds a few counts of this clonotype. This chain uses TRBV5-1 with TRBJ2-1, with TRBD1 matching 11 bases. V shed 4 bases, J shed 5 bases, and the junction held 8 bases outside the gene matches. Germline V lookup: CDR1 SGHRS, CDR2 YFSETQ. The CDR3 covers 16 residues. The CDR3 DNA sequence: TGCGCCAGCAGCCTATACCGGGACAGGGGGGACAATGAGCAGTTCTTC. This sequence encodes CASSLYRDRGDNEQFF.

V and J are TRBV6-2 or TRBV6-3 and TRBJ2-3; TRBD2 might be the D (5 bases). The CDR3 length is 17 residues. Trimming left V 1 base short and J 2 bases short, with 16 bases between. Germline lookup yields CDR1 MNHEY and CDR2 SVGEGT. The CDR3 DNA sequence: TGTGCCAGCAGTTACTTGGTGACTATCCCCGACACAGATACGCAGTATTTT. It codes for CASSYLVTIPDTDTQYF.

There are a few counts of this clonotype. The J gene is TRBJ2-1, the V gene TRBV7-3, with D hard to call. This CDR3 has 13 residues. V was clipped by 8 bases and J by 6 bases, with 14 bases between them. From germline, CDR1 is SGHTA and CDR2 FQGTGA. In DNA, the CDR3 is TGTGCCAGCCGCCGGGTGGGGTCCAATGAGCAGTTCTTC. This gives the protein CASRRVGSNEQFF.

The chain joins TRBV25-1 to TRBJ1-5, with a tentative D call TRBD1 (6 bases). V shed 3 bases and J shed 5 bases, with 14 bases lying between them. Germline CDR1 is MGHDK and CDR2 is SYGVNS. This CDR3 region has 15 residues. The CDR3 spells CASSDSAEGDQPQHF. The CDR3 bases are TGTGCCAGCAGTGATTCGGCGGAGGGGGATCAGCCCCAGCATTTT.

The chain joins TRBV19 to TRBJ2-5, with D perhaps TRBD1 or TRBD2 (5 bases each). The V gene's germline CDR1 is LNHDA and CDR2 SQIVND (reference sequence). Trimming removed 5 bases at V and 4 bases at J, with 23 bases between. This CDR3 comprises 17 residues. The CDR3 loop reads CASSPSRDRPLGETQYF. Here the CDR3 DNA reads TGTGCCAGTAGTCCATCTCGGGACCGACCCTTGGGAGAGACCCAGTACTTC.

V is TRBV6-1 and J is TRBJ2-2, with TRBD2 identical over 11 bases. Germline V lookup: CDR1 MNHNS, CDR2 SASEGT. The CDR3 is 17 residues long. V lost 3 bases, J lost 0 bases, and 3 bases stayed unmatched. The CDR3 DNA reads as TGTGCCAGCAGTGACACTAGCGGGGGTGCGAACACCGGGGAGCTGTTTTTT. Amino acid sequence: CASSDTSGGANTGELFF.

This clonotype was seen only a few times. The V gene is TRBV4-2, the J gene TRBJ1-1; the match to TRBD1 covers 7 bases. Losses at the gene ends were 6 bases for V and 3 bases for J; bases not matched to a gene: 19. The germline V gene has CDR1 LGHNA and CDR2 YNFKEQ. This CDR3 region has 18 residues. The CDR3 sequence is CASSREGNHFTGDTEAFF. CDR3 coding DNA: TGTGCCAGCAGTCGAGAAGGCAATCATTTCACAGGGGACACTGAAGCTTTCTTT.

This clonotype was observed a handful of times. DNA for the CDR3: TGTGCCAGCAGTTACGCGAACAGCCACACTGAAGCTTTCTTT. It specifies CASSYANSHTEAFF. The rearrangement uses TRBV6-5 and TRBJ1-1; no clear D gene. The ends were cut back, 2 bases at V and 3 bases at J, with 10 bases in the middle. The CDR3 is 14 amino acids. Germline lookup yields CDR1 MNHEY and CDR2 SVGAGI.

The CDR3 here is CASSPSDREGPGELFF. Written as DNA, the CDR3 is TGTGCCAGCAGCCCCTCCGACAGGGAAGGGCCCGGGGAGCTGTTTTTT. The chain couples TRBV7-3 to TRBJ2-2, with TRBD1 identical over 7 bases. CDR1 is SGHTA, CDR2 FQGTGA, per germline. The ends lost 5 bases at V and 6 bases at J; junction bases unmatched: 12. The CDR3 has 16 amino acids.

The CDR3 loop is CASSESLTGANVLTF. CDR3 nucleotide sequence: TGTGCCAGCAGCGAGAGCCTTACTGGGGCCAACGTCCTGACTTTC. This sequence joins TRBV11-2 and TRBJ2-6; D gene ambiguous. The CDR3 covers 15 residues. V was cut by 5 bases and J by 2 bases, with 10 bases left in between. CDR1 is SGHAT, CDR2 FQNNGV, per germline. Full variable domain (remainder filled in from reference TRBV11-2 and TRBJ2-6): EAGVAQSPRYKIIEKRQSVAFWCNPISGHATLYWYQQILGQGPKLLIQFQNNGVVDDSQLPKDRFSAERLKGVDSTLKIQPAKLEDSAVYLCASSESLTGANVLTFGAGSRLTVL.

The chain links TRBV4-3 to TRBJ1-1; 7 bases align to TRBD1. CDR1 and CDR2 from the germline V gene are LGHNA and YSLEER. V shed 3 bases and J 1 base; nucleotides not matched to a gene: 5. CDR3 length equals 15 residues. CDR3 sequence: CASSHRQGANTEAFF. The CDR3 coding sequence is TGCGCCAGCAGCCATCGACAGGGAGCGAACACTGAAGCTTTCTTT.